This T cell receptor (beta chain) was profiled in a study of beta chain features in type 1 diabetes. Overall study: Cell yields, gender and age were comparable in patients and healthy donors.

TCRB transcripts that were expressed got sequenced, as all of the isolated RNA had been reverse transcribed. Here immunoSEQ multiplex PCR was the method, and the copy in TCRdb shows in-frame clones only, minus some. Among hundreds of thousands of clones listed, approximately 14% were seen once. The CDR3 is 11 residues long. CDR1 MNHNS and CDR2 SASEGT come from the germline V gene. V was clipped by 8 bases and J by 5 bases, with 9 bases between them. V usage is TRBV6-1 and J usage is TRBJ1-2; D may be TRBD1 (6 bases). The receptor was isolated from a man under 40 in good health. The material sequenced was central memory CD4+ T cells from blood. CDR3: CASRGTYGYTF. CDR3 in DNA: TGTGCCAGCCGGGGGACATATGGCTACACCTTC.